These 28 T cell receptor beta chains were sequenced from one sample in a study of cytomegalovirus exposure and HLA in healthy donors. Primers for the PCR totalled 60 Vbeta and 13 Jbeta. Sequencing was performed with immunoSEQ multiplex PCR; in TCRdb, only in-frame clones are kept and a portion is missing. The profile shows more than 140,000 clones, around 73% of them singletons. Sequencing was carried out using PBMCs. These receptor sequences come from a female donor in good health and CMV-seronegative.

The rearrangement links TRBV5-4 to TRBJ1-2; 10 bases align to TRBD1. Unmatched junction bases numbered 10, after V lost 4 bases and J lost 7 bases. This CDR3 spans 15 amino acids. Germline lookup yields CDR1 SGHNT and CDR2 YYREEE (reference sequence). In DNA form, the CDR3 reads TGTGCCAGCAGCCAAGGGGGACAGGGGTTTGGTGGCTACACCTTC. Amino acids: CASSQGGQGFGGYTF. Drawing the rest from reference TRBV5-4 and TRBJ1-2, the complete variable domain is ETGVTQSPTHLIKTRGQQVTLRCSSQSGHNTVSWYQQALGQGPQFIFQYYREEENGRGNFPPRFSGLQFPNYSSELNVNALELDDSALYLCASSQGGQGFGGYTFGSGTRLTVV.

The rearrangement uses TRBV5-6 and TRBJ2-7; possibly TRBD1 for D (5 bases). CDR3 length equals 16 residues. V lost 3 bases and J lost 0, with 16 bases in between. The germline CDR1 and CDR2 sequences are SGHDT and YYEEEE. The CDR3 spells CASSSNTRVFSYEQYF. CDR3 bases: TGTGCCAGCAGCTCGAACACCAGGGTGTTCTCCTACGAGCAGTACTTC.

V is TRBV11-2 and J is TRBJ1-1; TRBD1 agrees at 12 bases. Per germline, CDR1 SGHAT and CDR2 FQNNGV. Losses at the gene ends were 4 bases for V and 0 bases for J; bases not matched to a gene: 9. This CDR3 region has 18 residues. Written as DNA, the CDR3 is TGTGCCAGCAGCTCCCGGGACAGGGGGCTGTTAATGAACACTGAAGCTTTCTTT. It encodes CASSSRDRGLLMNTEAFF.

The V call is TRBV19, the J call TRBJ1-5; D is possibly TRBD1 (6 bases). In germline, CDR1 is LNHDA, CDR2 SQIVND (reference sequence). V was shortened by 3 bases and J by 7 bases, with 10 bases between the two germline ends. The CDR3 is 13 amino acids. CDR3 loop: CASSMGGLQPQHF. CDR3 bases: TGTGCCAGTAGTATGGGGGGGCTACAGCCCCAGCATTTT.

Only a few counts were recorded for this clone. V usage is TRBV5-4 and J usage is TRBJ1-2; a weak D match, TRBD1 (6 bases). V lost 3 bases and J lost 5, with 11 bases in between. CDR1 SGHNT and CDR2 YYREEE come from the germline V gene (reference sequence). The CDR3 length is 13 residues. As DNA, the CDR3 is TGTGCCAGCAGCTCCACAGGGATTTATGGCTACACCTTC. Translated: CASSSTGIYGYTF. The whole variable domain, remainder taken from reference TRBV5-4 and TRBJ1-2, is ETGVTQSPTHLIKTRGQQVTLRCSSQSGHNTVSWYQQALGQGPQFIFQYYREEENGRGNFPPRFSGLQFPNYSSELNVNALELDDSALYLCASSSTGIYGYTFGSGTRLTVV.

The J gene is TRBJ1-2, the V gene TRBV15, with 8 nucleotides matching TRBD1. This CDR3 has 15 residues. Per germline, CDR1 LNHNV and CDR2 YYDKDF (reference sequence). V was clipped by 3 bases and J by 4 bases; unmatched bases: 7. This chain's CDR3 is CATSSRTGWGYGYTF. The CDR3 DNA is TGTGCCACCAGCAGTAGGACAGGGTGGGGCTATGGCTACACCTTC. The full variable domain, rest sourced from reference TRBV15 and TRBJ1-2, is DAMVIQNPRYQVTQFGKPVTLSCSQTLNHNVMYWYQQKSSQAPKLLFHYYDKDFNNEADTPDNFQSRRPNTSFCFLDIRSPGLGDTAMYLCATSSRTGWGYGYTFGSGTRLTVV.

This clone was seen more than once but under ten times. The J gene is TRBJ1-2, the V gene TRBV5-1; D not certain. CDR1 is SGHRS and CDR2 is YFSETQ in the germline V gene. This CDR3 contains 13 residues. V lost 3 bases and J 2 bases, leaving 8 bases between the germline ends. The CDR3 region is CASSYTENYGYTF. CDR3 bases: TGCGCCAGCAGCTACACAGAAAACTATGGCTACACCTTC.

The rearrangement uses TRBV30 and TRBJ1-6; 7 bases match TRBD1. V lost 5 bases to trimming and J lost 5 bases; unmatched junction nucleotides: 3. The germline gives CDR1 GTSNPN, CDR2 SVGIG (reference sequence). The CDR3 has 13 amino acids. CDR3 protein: CAWAGTDNSPLHF. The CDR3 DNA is TGTGCCTGGGCCGGGACAGATAATTCACCCCTCCACTTT.

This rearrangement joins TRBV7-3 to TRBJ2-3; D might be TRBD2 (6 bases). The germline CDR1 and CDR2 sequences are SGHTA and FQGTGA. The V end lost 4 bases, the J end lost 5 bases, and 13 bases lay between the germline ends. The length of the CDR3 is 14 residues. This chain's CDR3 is CASSWGLGRDTQYF. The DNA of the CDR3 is TGTGCCAGCAGCTGGGGACTCGGCAGAGATACGCAGTATTTT.

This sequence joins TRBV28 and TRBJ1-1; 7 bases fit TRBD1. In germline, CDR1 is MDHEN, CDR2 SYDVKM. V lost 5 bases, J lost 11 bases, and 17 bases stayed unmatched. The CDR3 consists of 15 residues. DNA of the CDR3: TGTGCCAGCAGTGCGGGACAGCTAAAAGAGGAAGAGGCTTTCTTT. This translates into CASSAGQLKEEEAFF.

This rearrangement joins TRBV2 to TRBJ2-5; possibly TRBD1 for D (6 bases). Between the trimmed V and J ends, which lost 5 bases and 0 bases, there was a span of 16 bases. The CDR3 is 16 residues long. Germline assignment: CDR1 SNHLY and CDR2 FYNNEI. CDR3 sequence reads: CASSFPGQTDQETQYF. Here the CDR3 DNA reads TGTGCCAGCAGTTTTCCTGGACAGACCGACCAAGAGACCCAGTACTTC.

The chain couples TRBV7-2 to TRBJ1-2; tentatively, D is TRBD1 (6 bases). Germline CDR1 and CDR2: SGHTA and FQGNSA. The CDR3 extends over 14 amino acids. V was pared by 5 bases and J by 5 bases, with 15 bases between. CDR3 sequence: CASSPPTGFYGYTF. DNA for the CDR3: TGTGCCAGCAGCCCCCCTACAGGGTTTTATGGCTACACCTTC.

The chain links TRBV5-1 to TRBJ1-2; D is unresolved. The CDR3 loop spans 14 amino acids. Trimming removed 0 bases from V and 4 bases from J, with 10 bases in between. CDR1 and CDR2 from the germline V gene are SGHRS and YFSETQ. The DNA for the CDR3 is TGCGCCAGCAGCTTGGATGGTGCAGGCTATGGCTACACCTTC. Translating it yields CASSLDGAGYGYTF.

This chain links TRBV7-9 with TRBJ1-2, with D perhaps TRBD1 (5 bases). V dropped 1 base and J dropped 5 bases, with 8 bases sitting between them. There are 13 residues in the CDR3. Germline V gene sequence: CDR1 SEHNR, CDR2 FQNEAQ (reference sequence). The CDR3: CASSLETAYGYTF. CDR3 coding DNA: TGTGCCAGCAGCTTAGAGACAGCATATGGCTACACCTTC.

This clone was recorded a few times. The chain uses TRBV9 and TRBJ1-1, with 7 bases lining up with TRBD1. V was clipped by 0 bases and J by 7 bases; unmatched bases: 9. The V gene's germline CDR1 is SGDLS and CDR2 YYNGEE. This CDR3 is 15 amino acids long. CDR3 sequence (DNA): TGTGCCAGCAGCGTAGAAGGAACAGGGGATTTTGAAGCTTTCTTT. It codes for CASSVEGTGDFEAFF. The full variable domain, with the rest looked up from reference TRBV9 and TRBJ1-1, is DSGVTQTPKHLITATGQRVTLRCSPRSGDLSVYWYQQSLDQGLQFLIQYYNGEERAKGNILERFSAQQFPDLHSELNLSSLELGDSALYFCASSVEGTGDFEAFFGQGTRLTVV.

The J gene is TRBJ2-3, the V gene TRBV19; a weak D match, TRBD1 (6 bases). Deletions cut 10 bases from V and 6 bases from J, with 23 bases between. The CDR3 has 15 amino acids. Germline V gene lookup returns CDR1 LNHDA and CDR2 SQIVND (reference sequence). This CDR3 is CATVAFTGSGDTQYF. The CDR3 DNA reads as TGTGCCACCGTCGCGTTTACAGGGTCTGGGGATACGCAGTATTTT.

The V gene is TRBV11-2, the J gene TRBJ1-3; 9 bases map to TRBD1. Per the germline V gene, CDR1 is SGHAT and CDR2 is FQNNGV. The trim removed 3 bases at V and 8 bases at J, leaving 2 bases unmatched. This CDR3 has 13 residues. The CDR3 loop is CASSFDRGDTIYF. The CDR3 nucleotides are TGTGCCAGCAGCTTCGACAGGGGGGACACCATATATTTT.

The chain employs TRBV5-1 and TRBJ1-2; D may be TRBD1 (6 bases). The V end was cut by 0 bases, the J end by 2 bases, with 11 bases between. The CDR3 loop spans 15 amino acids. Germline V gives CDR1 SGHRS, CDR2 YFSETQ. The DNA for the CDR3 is TGCGCCAGCAGCTTGGGTCAGGGGTTAAACTATGGCTACACCTTC. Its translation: CASSLGQGLNYGYTF.

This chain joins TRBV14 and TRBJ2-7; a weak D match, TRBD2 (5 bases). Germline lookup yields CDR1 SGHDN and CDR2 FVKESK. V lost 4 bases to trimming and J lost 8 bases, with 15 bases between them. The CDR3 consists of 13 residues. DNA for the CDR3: TGTGCCAGCAGCCCCCGGCCCGAGGGCCAGCAGTACTTC. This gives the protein CASSPRPEGQQYF. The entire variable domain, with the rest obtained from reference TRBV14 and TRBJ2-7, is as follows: EAGVTQFPSHSVIEKGQTVTLRCDPISGHDNLYWYRRVMGKEIKFLLHFVKESKQDESGMPNNRFLAERTGGTYSTLKVQPAELEDSGVYFCASSPRPEGQQYFGPGTRLTVT.

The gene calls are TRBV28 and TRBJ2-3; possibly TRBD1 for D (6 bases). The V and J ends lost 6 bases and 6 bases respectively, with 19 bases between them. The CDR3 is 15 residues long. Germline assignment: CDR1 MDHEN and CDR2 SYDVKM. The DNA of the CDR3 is TGTGCCAGCAGGGGGACATTACAGCCTGCGGATACGCAGTATTTT. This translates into CASRGTLQPADTQYF.

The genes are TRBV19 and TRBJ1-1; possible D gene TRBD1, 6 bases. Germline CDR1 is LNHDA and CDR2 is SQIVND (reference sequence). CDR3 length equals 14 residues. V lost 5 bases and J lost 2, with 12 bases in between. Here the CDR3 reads CASSLGGGNTEAFF. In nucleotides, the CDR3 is TGTGCCAGTAGTTTGGGAGGGGGAAACACTGAAGCTTTCTTT.

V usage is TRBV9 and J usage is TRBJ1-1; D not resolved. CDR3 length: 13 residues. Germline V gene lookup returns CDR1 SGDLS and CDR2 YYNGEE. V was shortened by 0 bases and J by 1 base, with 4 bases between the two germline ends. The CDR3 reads CASSVGPNTEAFF. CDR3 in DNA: TGTGCCAGCAGCGTAGGGCCGAACACTGAAGCTTTCTTT.

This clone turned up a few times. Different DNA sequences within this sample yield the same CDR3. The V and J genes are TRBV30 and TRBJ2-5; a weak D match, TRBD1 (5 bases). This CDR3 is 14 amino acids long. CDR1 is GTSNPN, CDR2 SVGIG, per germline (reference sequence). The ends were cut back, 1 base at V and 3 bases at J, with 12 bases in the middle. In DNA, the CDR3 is TGTGCCTGGAGTGAACCCGAAGGGGAAGAGACCCAGTACTTC. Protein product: CAWSEPEGEETQYF. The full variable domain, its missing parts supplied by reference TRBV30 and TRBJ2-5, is SQTIHQWPATLVQPVGSPLSLECTVEGTSNPNLYWYRQAAGRGLQLLFYSVGIGQISSEVPQNLSASRPQDRQFILSSKKLLLSDSGFYLCAWSEPEGEETQYFGPGTRLLVL.

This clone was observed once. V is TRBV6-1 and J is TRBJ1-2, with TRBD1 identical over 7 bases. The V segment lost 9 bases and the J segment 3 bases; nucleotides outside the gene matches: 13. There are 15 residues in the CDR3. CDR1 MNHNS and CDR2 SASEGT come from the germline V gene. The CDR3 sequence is CASRVLGQSYYGYTF. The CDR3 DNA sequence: TGTGCCAGTAGGGTTTTGGGACAGTCATACTATGGCTACACCTTC.

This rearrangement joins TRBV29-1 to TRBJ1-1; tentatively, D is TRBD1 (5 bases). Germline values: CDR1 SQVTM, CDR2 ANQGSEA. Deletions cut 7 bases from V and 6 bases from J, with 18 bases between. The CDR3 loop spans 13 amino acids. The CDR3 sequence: CSEVRRDGPEAFF. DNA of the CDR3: TGCAGCGAGGTACGGAGGGACGGGCCTGAAGCTTTCTTT.

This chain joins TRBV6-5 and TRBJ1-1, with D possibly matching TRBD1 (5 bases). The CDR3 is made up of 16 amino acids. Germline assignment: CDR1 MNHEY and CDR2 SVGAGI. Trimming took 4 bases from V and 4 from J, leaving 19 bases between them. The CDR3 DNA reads TGTGCCAGCAGTTCAGAGCATCCCCAGGGCCCCACTGAAGCTTTCTTT. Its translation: CASSSEHPQGPTEAFF.

DNA of the CDR3: TGTGCCTGGAGCGCAGGGGGGGAGCAGTACTTC. Amino acids: CAWSAGGEQYF. The chain uses TRBV30 and TRBJ2-7; a possible D gene is TRBD1 (7 bases). The length of the CDR3 is 11 residues. The V gene lost 3 bases and the J gene lost 7 bases, with 10 bases spanning the gap. Germline V gives CDR1 GTSNPN, CDR2 SVGIG (reference sequence).

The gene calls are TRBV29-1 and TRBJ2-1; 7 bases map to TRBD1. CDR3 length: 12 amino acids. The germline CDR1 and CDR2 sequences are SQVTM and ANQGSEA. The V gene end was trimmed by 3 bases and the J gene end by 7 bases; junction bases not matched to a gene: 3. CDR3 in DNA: TGCAGCGTTGACCTACAGGGGAATGAGCAGTTCTTC. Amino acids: CSVDLQGNEQFF.